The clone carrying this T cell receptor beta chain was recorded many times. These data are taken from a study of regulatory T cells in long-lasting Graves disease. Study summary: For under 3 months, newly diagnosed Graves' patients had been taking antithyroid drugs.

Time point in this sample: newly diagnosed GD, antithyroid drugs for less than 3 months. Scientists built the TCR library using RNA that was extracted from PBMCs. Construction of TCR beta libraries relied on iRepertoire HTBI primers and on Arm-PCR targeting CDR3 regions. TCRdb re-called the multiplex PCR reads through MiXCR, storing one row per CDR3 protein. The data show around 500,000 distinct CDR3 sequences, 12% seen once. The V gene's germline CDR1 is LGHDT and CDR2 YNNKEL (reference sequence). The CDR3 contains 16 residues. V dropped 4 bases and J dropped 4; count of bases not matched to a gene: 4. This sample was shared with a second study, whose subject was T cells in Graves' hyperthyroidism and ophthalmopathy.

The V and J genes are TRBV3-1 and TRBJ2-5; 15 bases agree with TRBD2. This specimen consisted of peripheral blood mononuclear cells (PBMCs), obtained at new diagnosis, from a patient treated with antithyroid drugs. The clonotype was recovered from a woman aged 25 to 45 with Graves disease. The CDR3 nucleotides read TGTGCCAGCAGCCCCTGGACTAGCGGGAGGGGAGAGACCCAGTACTTC. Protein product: CASSPWTSGRGETQYF.